The 19 T cell receptor beta chains below were found in one sample sequenced in a study of T cells in Graves' hyperthyroidism and ophthalmopathy. Amplification of TCR beta CDR3 regions was performed using RNA transcripts as template. The HTBI primer set drove a first-round RT-PCR of the TCR CDR3. MiXCR, run by TCRdb on the multiplex PCR reads, gives a single entry per CDR3 protein. The sample holds around 620,000 distinct CDR3 sequences, roughly 15% seen once. The sequencing sample was made of blood. These receptors came from a woman aged 30 to 39 with Graves' hyperthyroidism.

This clonotype was seen many times. The CDR3 nucleotides are TGTGCCAGCAGCTTAAGCAGCACGTGGCGGGAGTACAATGAGCAGTTCTTC. Residues: CASSLSSTWREYNEQFF. V and J are TRBV11-2 and TRBJ2-1; 7 bases are shared with TRBD2. The CDR3 sequence is 17 residues long. The ends lost 2 bases at V and 4 bases at J; junction bases unmatched: 11. In germline, CDR1 is SGHAT, CDR2 FQNNGV. Filled out from reference TRBV11-2 and TRBJ2-1, the complete variable domain reads EAGVAQSPRYKIIEKRQSVAFWCNPISGHATLYWYQQILGQGPKLLIQFQNNGVVDDSQLPKDRFSAERLKGVDSTLKIQPAKLEDSAVYLCASSLSSTWREYNEQFFGPGTRLTVL.

This clonotype was observed many times. This sequence joins TRBV27 and TRBJ2-7; 8 bases are shared with TRBD1. Germline V gene lookup returns CDR1 MNHEY and CDR2 SMNVEV (reference sequence). The CDR3 extends over 15 amino acids. Losses at the gene ends were 8 bases for V and 4 bases for J; bases not matched to a gene: 13. The DNA for the CDR3 is TGTGCCAGCGTTCCACGGGCAGGGGGCTTATACGAGCAGTACTTC. It translates to CASVPRAGGLYEQYF.

This clonotype was detected ten times or more. The CDR3 loop reads CSARGGSSNQPQHF. The CDR3 DNA sequence: TGCAGTGCCCGCGGCGGGAGTAGCAATCAGCCCCAGCATTTT. The chain has TRBV20-1 and TRBJ1-5, with D uncertain. CDR3 length: 14 residues. V lost 6 bases and J lost 0, with 12 bases in between. Germline loops: CDR1 DFQATT, CDR2 SNEGSKA (reference sequence).

This clonotype was observed a few times. The chain recombines TRBV28 with TRBJ2-2; D unclear. V was trimmed by 8 bases and J by 4 bases, leaving 8 bases between them. The V gene's germline CDR1 is MDHEN and CDR2 SYDVKM. The CDR3 sequence is 12 residues long. For the CDR3, the DNA is TGTGCCAGCTTAACAATCACCGGGGAGCTGTTTTTT. This sequence encodes CASLTITGELFF.

On this clonotype itself: A much larger clone differs by one base, so this may be a read error. The chain is built from TRBV28 and TRBJ1-2; 7 nucleotides agree with TRBD1. Germline assignment: CDR1 MDHEN and CDR2 SYDVKM. The CDR3 covers 13 residues. V was pared by 5 bases and J by 6 bases, with 6 bases of the junction left unmatched. CDR3 sequence reads: CASSQDRCDGYTF. In nucleotides, the CDR3 is TGTGCCAGCAGTCAGGACAGGTGTGATGGCTACACCTTC.

This clonotype was detected many times. The chain recombines TRBV2 with TRBJ1-2; no clear D. This CDR3 is built from 15 residues. V lost 7 bases and J 1 base, leaving 16 bases between the germline ends. CDR1 and CDR2 (germline): SNHLY, FYNNEI. The DNA for the CDR3 is TGTGCCAGCACCGATCGTGGTAACTTTAACTATGGCTACACCTTC. This codes for CASTDRGNFNYGYTF.

Turning to this clonotype: A much more abundant neighbour one base away suggests this may be a read error. The chain couples TRBV6-5 to TRBJ2-7; D is undetermined. CDR1 is MNHEY, CDR2 SVGAGI, per germline. V lost 0 bases and J lost 1, with 10 bases in between. The CDR3 has 15 amino acids. CDR3 bases: TGTGCCAGCAGTTACTCAAGAGAAGGGTCCTACGAGCAGTACTTC. Its translation: CASSYSREGSYEQYF.

V and J are TRBV27 and TRBJ1-6; 7 bases are shared with TRBD1. Germline V gene lookup returns CDR1 MNHEY and CDR2 SMNVEV (reference sequence). The CDR3 spans 16 residues. The trim removed 0 bases at V and 7 bases at J, leaving 6 bases unmatched. CDR3 residues: CASSLSGGFSNSPLHF. The CDR3 DNA reads as TGTGCCAGCAGTTTATCAGGGGGCTTTAGCAATTCACCCCTCCACTTT.

This clonotype was found many times. V is TRBV12-3 or TRBV12-4 and J is TRBJ2-5; D not certain. V lost 10 bases and J 1 base, leaving 13 bases between the germline ends. CDR3 length: 13 residues. The DNA for the CDR3 is TGTGCCACCCGCGACAACCTCCAAGAGACCCAGTACTTC. Residues: CATRDNLQETQYF.

This clonotype was recorded many times. The V and J genes are TRBV20-1 and TRBJ2-1, with unresolved D. This CDR3 comprises 13 residues. Germline CDR1 is DFQATT and CDR2 is SNEGSKA (reference sequence). V was pared by 1 base and J by 3 bases, with 7 bases between. The DNA for the CDR3 is TGCAGTGCTAGAGTGCCCGTCTACAATGAGCAGTTCTTC. This gives the protein CSARVPVYNEQFF.

Ten or more counts support this clonotype. The rearrangement links TRBV18 to TRBJ1-2; 9 positions match TRBD1. V was clipped by 3 bases and J by 4 bases; unmatched bases: 6. Germline CDR1 KGHSH, CDR2 LQKENI. The CDR3 runs 15 residues. CDR3 coding DNA: TGTGCCAGCTCACCGGACAGGGGAGCCCTCTATGGCTACACCTTC. Its translation is CASSPDRGALYGYTF.

This clonotype was observed at least ten times. The rearrangement joins TRBV10-1 to TRBJ2-7; 8 positions agree with TRBD1. The V segment lost 7 bases and the J segment 0 bases; nucleotides outside the gene matches: 14. The length of the CDR3 is 17 residues. Germline CDR1 WNHNN, CDR2 SYGVQD (reference sequence). The CDR3 region has the DNA TGCGCCAGCATGCGGGACAGGCCCACTAGAGGCTCCTACGAGCAGTACTTC. Its translation: CASMRDRPTRGSYEQYF.

The rearrangement joins TRBV5-1 to TRBJ2-7; 10 bases fit TRBD2. There are 16 residues in the CDR3. CDR1 is SGHRS and CDR2 is YFSETQ in the germline V gene. J lost 4 bases, V lost 4 bases, and 11 bases had no gene match. The CDR3 loop is CASSTDPGLAIYEQYF. CDR3 sequence (DNA): TGCGCCAGCAGCACGGACCCGGGACTAGCGATTTACGAGCAGTACTTC.

The table lists this clonotype with many counts. V and J are TRBV14 and TRBJ2-1; the match to TRBD2 covers 10 bases. With 4 bases clipped from V and 8 bases from J, the junction kept 11 bases outside the gene matches. Germline V gene data show CDR1 as SGHDN and CDR2 as FVKESK. The CDR3 runs 16 residues. CDR3 nucleotides: TGTGCCAGCAGCCCCCAGCGGGAGGGCATAGCGGATGAGCAGTTCTTC. Translation gives CASSPQREGIADEQFF.

This clonotype has ten or more counts. The rearrangement links TRBV12-5 to TRBJ2-5; no firm D call. Germline CDR1 is LGHNT and CDR2 is FRNRAP. V was cut by 1 base and J by 0 bases, with 9 bases left in between. This CDR3 has 15 amino acids. The CDR3 loop is CASGLETAYQETQYF. DNA for the CDR3: TGTGCTAGTGGTTTGGAAACAGCATACCAAGAGACCCAGTACTTC.

This clonotype came up many times. The rearrangement uses TRBV10-3 and TRBJ2-7, with TRBD2 identical over 8 bases. The CDR3 is 18 residues long. The V gene's germline CDR1 is ENHRY and CDR2 SYGVKD. The V gene end was trimmed by 0 bases and the J gene end by 3 bases; junction bases not matched to a gene: 13. The CDR3 nucleotides read TGTGCCATCAGTGAGTCGAAGGGGCGACTAGCGAAAAACTACGAGCAGTACTTC. Translating it yields CAISESKGRLAKNYEQYF.

The sample holds many counts of this clonotype. V usage is TRBV2 and J usage is TRBJ2-1; the D gene is possibly TRBD1 (6 bases). V lost 6 bases, J lost 0 bases, and 9 bases lay in between. There are 14 residues in the CDR3. The germline CDR1 and CDR2 sequences are SNHLY and FYNNEI. This CDR3 reads CASSGQRSYNEQFF. As DNA, the CDR3 is TGTGCCAGCAGCGGACAGCGCTCCTACAATGAGCAGTTCTTC.

The chain carries TRBV20-1 and TRBJ2-5; tentatively, D is TRBD2 (6 bases). Trimming stripped 7 bases from V and 3 bases from J, with 6 bases between. Looked up from germline, CDR1 is DFQATT and CDR2 is SNEGSKA (reference sequence). The CDR3 is 10 residues long. CDR3: CSGGEETQYF. CDR3 nucleotide sequence: TGCAGTGGGGGGGAAGAGACCCAGTACTTC.

The CDR3 sequence: CASSLASGPGTDTQYF. The CDR3 DNA reads as TGTGCCAGCAGCTTGGCCTCAGGGCCTGGCACAGATACGCAGTATTTT. This rearrangement joins TRBV5-5 to TRBJ2-3; TRBD1 is a possible D gene (5 bases). Trimming stripped 0 bases from V and 1 base from J, with 12 bases between. The CDR3 consists of 16 residues. Germline V gene lookup returns CDR1 SGHKS and CDR2 YYEKEE (reference sequence). The whole variable domain, filled in from reference TRBV5-5 and TRBJ2-3, reads DAGVTQSPTHLIKTRGQQVTLRCSPISGHKSVSWYQQVLGQGPQFIFQYYEKEERGRGNFPDRFSARQFPNYSSELNVNALLLGDSALYLCASSLASGPGTDTQYFGPGTRLTVL.